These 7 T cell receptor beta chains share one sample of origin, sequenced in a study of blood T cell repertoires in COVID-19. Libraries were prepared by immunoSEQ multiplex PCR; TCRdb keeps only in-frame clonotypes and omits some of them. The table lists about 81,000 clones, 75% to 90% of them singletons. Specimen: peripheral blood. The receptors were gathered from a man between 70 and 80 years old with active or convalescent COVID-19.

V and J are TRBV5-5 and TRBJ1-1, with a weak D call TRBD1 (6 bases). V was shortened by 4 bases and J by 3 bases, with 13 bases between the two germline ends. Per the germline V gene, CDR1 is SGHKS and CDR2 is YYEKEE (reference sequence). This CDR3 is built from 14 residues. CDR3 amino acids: CASSATGGHTEAFF. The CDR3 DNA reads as TGTGCCAGCAGCGCGACAGGTGGGCACACTGAAGCTTTCTTT. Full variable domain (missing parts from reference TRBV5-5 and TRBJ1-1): DAGVTQSPTHLIKTRGQQVTLRCSPISGHKSVSWYQQVLGQGPQFIFQYYEKEERGRGNFPDRFSARQFPNYSSELNVNALLLGDSALYLCASSATGGHTEAFFGQGTRLTVV.

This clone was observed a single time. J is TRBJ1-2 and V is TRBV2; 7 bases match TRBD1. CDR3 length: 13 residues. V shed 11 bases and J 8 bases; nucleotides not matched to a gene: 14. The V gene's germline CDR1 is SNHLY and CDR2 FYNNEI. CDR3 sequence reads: CAGTRDSRGGYTF. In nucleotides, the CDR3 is TGTGCCGGGACCCGGGACAGCAGGGGAGGCTACACCTTC.

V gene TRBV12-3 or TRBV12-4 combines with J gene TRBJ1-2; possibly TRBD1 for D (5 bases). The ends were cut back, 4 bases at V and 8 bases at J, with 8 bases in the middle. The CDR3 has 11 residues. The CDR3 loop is CASSSGHGYTF. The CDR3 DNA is TGTGCCAGCAGTTCAGGGCACGGCTACACCTTC.

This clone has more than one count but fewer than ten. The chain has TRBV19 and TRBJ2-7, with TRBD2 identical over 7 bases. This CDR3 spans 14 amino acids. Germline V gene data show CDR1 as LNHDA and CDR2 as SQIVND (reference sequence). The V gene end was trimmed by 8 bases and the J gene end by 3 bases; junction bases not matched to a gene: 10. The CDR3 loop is CASGRGGGYYEQYF. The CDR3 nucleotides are TGTGCCAGTGGCCGCGGCGGGGGATACTACGAGCAGTACTTC. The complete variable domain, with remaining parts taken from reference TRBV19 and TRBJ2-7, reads DGGITQSPKYLFRKEGQNVTLSCEQNLNHDAMYWYRQDPGQGLRLIYYSQIVNDFQKGDIAEGYSVSREKKESFPLTVTSAQKNPTAFYLCASGRGGGYYEQYFGPGTRLTVT.

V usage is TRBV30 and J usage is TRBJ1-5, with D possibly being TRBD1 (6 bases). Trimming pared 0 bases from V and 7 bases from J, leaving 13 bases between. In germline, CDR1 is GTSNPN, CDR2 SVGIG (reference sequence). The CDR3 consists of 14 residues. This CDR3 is CAWSVQGIEQPQHF. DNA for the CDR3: TGTGCCTGGAGTGTACAGGGAATCGAGCAGCCCCAGCATTTT.

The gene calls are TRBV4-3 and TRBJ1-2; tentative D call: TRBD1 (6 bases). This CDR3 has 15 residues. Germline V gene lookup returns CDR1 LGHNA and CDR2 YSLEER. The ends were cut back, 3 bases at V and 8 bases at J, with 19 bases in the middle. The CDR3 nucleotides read TGCGCCAGCAGCCAGGACGGGGCGGGGGGGCAAGGCTACACCTTC. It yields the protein CASSQDGAGGQGYTF.

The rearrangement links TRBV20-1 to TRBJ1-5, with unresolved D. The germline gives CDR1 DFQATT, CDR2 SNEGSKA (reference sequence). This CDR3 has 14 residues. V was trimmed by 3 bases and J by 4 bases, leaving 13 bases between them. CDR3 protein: CSASFLQLNQPQHF. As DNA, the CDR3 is TGCAGTGCTAGTTTCCTACAGTTGAATCAGCCCCAGCATTTT.